The next 5 T cell receptor beta chains were all read from a single sample in a study of cytomegalovirus exposure and HLA in healthy donors. The PCR employed 60 Vbeta primers together with 13 Jbeta primers. Clones were read by immunoSEQ multiplex PCR, and TCRdb kept only the in-frame ones, dropping some. This sample has 100,000 to 130,000 clones, with more than 65% found just once. The specimen sequenced was PBMCs. The source is a male donor in good health and CMV-seronegative.

The rearrangement links TRBV18 to TRBJ2-3; the D gene is possibly TRBD2 (5 bases). The CDR3 totals 13 residues. The germline CDR1 and CDR2 sequences are KGHSH and LQKENI. V dropped 1 base and J dropped 6 bases, with 8 bases sitting between them. The CDR3 DNA reads as TGTGCCAGCTCACCACTTGGCGGGGATACGCAGTATTTT. Residues: CASSPLGGDTQYF.

V gene TRBV7-9 combines with J gene TRBJ2-5, with 11 bases matching TRBD2. The J call may be faulty, since TRBJ2-7 better matches the DNA end. This CDR3 spans 14 amino acids. Per germline, CDR1 SEHNR and CDR2 FQNEAQ (reference sequence). For the CDR3, the DNA is TGTGCCAGCAGCTCCCTAGCGGGAGGATCCGAGCAGTACTTC. The encoded protein is CASSSLAGGSEQYF.

J is TRBJ2-7 and V is TRBV7-2, with 7 positions matching TRBD2. The V gene's germline CDR1 is SGHTA and CDR2 FQGNSA. The CDR3 sequence is 15 residues long. V shed 5 bases, J shed 1 base, and the junction held 8 bases outside the gene matches. CDR3 DNA: TGTGCCAGCAGCACGGGACCGGGGGGATCCTACGAGCAGTACTTC. This gives the protein CASSTGPGGSYEQYF. Drawing the rest from reference TRBV7-2 and TRBJ2-7, the complete variable domain is GAGVSQSPSNKVTEKGKDVELRCDPISGHTALYWYRQSLGQGLEFLIYFQGNSAPDKSGLPSDRFSAERTGGSVSTLTIQRTQQEDSAVYLCASSTGPGGSYEQYFGPGTRLTVT.

The J gene is TRBJ2-1, the V gene TRBV5-4; 10 bases agree with TRBD2. The germline V gene has CDR1 SGHNT and CDR2 YYREEE (reference sequence). V dropped 1 base and J dropped 5; count of bases not matched to a gene: 0. CDR3 length equals 14 residues. CDR3 protein: CASSLTSGNNEQFF. CDR3 bases: TGTGCCAGCAGCTTGACTAGCGGGAACAATGAGCAGTTCTTC.

V is TRBV7-8 and J is TRBJ2-7, with D possibly being TRBD2 (5 bases). Germline CDR1 reads SGHVS; CDR2 reads FQNEAQ. Trimming shortened V by 1 base and J by 10 bases, and 11 bases separated the two germline ends. The CDR3 spans 12 residues. CDR3 nucleotides: TGTGCCAGCAGCTTAGAGGTGGGAGAACAGTACTTC. Amino acids: CASSLEVGEQYF.